The sequence of this TCR beta chain was determined in a study of persistence of HIV-infected CD4 T cells (dated by TCRdb to between 2020 and 2021). Describing the broader study: The study isolated CMV- and HIV-1 Gag-responding CD4+ T cells from ART-treated individuals to examine antigen-driven clonal expansion of HIV-1-infected cells. The median time the participants had spent on suppressive ART was roughly eight years. Peripheral blood samples of up to about 200 mL were collected at multiple time points, except for a couple of participants, who underwent leukapheresis at a single time point. Proviral sequencing was used to assess clonality among infected cells, whereas TCRbeta sequencing gauged the clonality of all cells within each sorted population. In the cross-participant TCR cluster analysis, roughly 8 participants were included for CMV and roughly 7 participants were included for Gag.

According to the study, the label for this sample's treatment or condition signals: suppressive antiretroviral therapy. Cells were stimulated with lysates of CMV-infected fibroblasts at 9 to 10 ug/mL. Memory populations depleted of antigen-responding cells were obtained by sorting nonresponding CD40L-negative CD69-negative CD45RO-high memory CD4+ T cells. Participants were HIV-1-infected adults who started suppressive ART during chronic infection. For at least 4 years, the participants' plasma HIV-1 RNA had been undetectable, below 50 copies/mL. To be included, a participant needed positive CMV serology and a CD4+ T cell count above 400 cells/uL. Before stimulation, PBMCs were isolated using density centrifugation and depleted of CD8+ T cells. For approximately 17 hours, CD8-depleted PBMCs were stimulated with anti-CD28/CD49d costimulation, a CD40-blocking antibody, and enfuvirtide, which was added to prevent new infections. Cell sorting was performed on a Beckman Coulter MoFlo Legacy or XDP sorter, and dead cells were excluded with propidium iodide. Genomic DNA was extracted with the QIAamp DNA Mini Kit for samples above one million cells, otherwise with the Quick-DNA Microprep Kit.

On this clone: The antigen it recognizes is unknown. No base qualities exist here, and no much larger clone lies one base off it.

CDR1 and CDR2, per the germline V gene (reference sequence), are LGHDT and YNNKEL. V loses 5 bases, J loses 0 bases, and the germline ends lie 8 bases apart. The CDR3 runs 14 amino acids, cysteine and phenylalanine included. The read is trimmed to its CDR3 DNA, 42 bases read in frame from base 1. TCRbeta repertoires were sequenced from genomic DNA with the immunoSEQ hsTCRB assay version 4 in survey mode. Genomic DNA was diluted to roughly 9.5 ng/uL, using up to 1 ug per sample for TCRbeta sequencing. Per the original workflow: TCRbeta data analysis was done in ImmunoSeq Analyzer 3.0, and diversity was calculated on productive nucleotide rearrangements. Using the Immunarch R package, the improved Chao index served to estimate lower-bound TCR diversity and the Gini coefficient served to estimate clonality. Different nucleotide rearrangements encoding the same CDR3beta amino acid sequence were counted as distinct clonotypes. TCRbeta sequences significantly enriched in antigen-responding cells relative to anti-CD3/anti-CD28-activated cells were identified by differential abundance analysis. TCRs were clustered by predicted peptide-MHC specificity with GLIPH2, both within individual participants and across merged participant data sets. This is the immuneACCESS table as TCRdb keeps it, with only in-frame sequences that have V and J called. A part of the clones is gone; compared with another copy, unresolved V genes explain less than half, and the rest is unexplained. V, J and clone size are taken as reported in that table, and D and trimming were inferred from the DNA itself. A total of under 60,000 clones appear in this sample, around 75% of them only once. The ten largest make up 2.5% to 3.5% of the sample.

Broader findings and caveats from the paper: Degenerate expanded CDR3beta sequences were enriched in antigen-responding cells, suggesting convergent selection of CD4+ responses to CMV and Gag. TCRbeta richness in CMV- and Gag-responding cells was significantly lower than in anti-CD3/anti-CD28-responding cells; CMV-responding cells had higher oligoclonality than CD3/CD28-stimulated and Gag-responding cells. Bulk TCR analyses could not be limited to the rare CMV-responding cells that actually contained HIV-1 proviruses. The study involved few individuals and tested only a limited range of antigens. Within the same sorted populations, how oligoclonal the TCRs were correlated with how oligoclonal the proviruses were.

This specimen consisted of CD4+ T cells sorted from PBMCs after roughly 18-hour stimulation, obtained from a patient who received antiretroviral therapy. Interpreted using the paper, the cell subset or site label stands for: CD40L-CD69- CD45RO-high memory CD4 T cells not responding to CMV lysate. The rearrangement combines TRBV3-1 (or the pseudogene TRBV3-2) with TRBJ1-3, with the D segment identity uncertain. The clonotype comes from an adult man with HIV who was CMV-seropositive. The CDR3 protein sequence reads: CASSSVSSGNTIYF. In nucleotides, the sequence is TGTGCCAGCAGCTCAGTTAGCTCTGGAAACACCATATATTTT.